This T cell receptor (beta chain) was captured in a study of cytomegalovirus exposure and HLA in healthy donors. Study in general: Sequencing of 150 million to 200 million T cells in an earlier analysis found under 120 million unique TCR beta sequences. Notes on the study in general: An assumption of roughly uniform sequencing depth across donors underlay the presence/absence analyses. Within the data, a cluster of highly shared sequence variants was likely a sequencing artifact. Analyzed later, most CMV-associated TCR beta chains appeared HLA-restricted.

60 Vbeta and 13 Jbeta primers were used in PCR. TCRdb keeps only in-frame clones here, not all; method: immunoSEQ multiplex PCR. The sample carries some 120,000 clones, around 77% recorded once. On this clone: Its antigen is unidentified.

Germline CDR1 and CDR2: SGHRS and YFSETQ. V dropped 0 bases and J dropped 1; count of bases not matched to a gene: 6. The CDR3 is made up of 16 amino acids. The receptor was isolated from a man in his late teens or twenties in good health and CMV-seropositive. Sequencing was done on a sample of PBMCs. This chain connects TRBV5-1 to TRBJ2-7, with 8 bases that match TRBD1. The CDR3 region is CASSLAGTGSSYEQYF. DNA of the CDR3: TGCGCCAGCAGCTTGGCCGGGACAGGATCGTCCTACGAGCAGTACTTC.